The source of this T cell receptor (beta chain) is a study of blood T cell repertoires in COVID-19. As for the study in general: The origin of the acute and convalescent COVID-19 samples was the United States, Italy and Spain. The cDNA or gDNA used as material had been derived from T cells, B-cell-depleted T cells, or PBMCs.

This CDR3 has 16 amino acids. V was clipped by 4 bases and J by 2 bases, with 15 bases between them. CDR1 is MNHEY and CDR2 is SMNVEV in the germline V gene (reference sequence). This clone came up many times. Per the study methods: From reference gene primer amplification, estimates of nucleated cell counts were derived. Measured with immunoSEQ multiplex PCR; TCRdb has only the in-frame clones, and not every one. V, J and clone size are those of that table, while D and trimming were read from the DNA. The data show roughly 190,000 clones, about 78% seen once. V usage is TRBV27 and J usage is TRBJ1-5; D may be TRBD1 (5 bases). The sequence was collected from a woman aged 50 to 60 with active or convalescent COVID-19. The sequenced material came from peripheral blood. CDR3 DNA: TGTGCCAGCAGTTCCATCGCAGGGAATGGCAATCAGCCCCAGCATTTT. Translating gives CASSSIAGNGNQPQHF.